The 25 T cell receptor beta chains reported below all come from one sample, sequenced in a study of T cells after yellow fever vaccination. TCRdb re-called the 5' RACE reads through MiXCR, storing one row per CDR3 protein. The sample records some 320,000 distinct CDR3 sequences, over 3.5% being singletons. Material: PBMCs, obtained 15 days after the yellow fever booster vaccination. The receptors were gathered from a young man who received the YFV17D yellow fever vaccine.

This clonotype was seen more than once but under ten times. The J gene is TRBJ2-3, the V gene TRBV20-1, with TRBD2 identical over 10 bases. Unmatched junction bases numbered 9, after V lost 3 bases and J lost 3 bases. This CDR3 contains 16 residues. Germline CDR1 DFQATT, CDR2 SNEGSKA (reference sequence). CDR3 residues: CSASATSGEQTDTQYF. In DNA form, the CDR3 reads TGCAGTGCTAGTGCAACTAGCGGGGAGCAAACAGATACGCAGTATTTT.

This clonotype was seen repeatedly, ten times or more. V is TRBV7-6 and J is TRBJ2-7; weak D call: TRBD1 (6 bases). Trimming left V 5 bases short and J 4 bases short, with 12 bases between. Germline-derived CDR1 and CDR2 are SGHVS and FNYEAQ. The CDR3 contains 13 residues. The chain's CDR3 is CASSPGVGYEQYF. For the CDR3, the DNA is TGTGCCAGCAGCCCAGGGGTGGGTTACGAGCAGTACTTC.

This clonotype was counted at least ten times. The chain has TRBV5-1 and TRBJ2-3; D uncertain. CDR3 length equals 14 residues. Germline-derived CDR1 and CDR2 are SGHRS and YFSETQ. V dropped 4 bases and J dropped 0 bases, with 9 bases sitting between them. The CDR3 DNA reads TGCGCCAGCAGCCCCAACTTCAGCACAGATACGCAGTATTTT. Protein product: CASSPNFSTDTQYF.

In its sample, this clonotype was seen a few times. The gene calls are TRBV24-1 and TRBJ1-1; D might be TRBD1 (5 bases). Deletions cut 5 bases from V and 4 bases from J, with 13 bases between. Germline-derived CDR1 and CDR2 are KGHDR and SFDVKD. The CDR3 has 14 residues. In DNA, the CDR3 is TGTGCCACCAGTGGTTCCCAGGGATCCACTGAAGCTTTCTTT. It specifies CATSGSQGSTEAFF.

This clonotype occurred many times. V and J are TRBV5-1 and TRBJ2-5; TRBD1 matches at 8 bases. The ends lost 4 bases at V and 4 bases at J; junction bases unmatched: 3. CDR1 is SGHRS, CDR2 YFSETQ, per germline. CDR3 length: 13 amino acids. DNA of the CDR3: TGCGCCAGCAGCGAGCAGGGGGCAGAGACCCAGTACTTC. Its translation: CASSEQGAETQYF.

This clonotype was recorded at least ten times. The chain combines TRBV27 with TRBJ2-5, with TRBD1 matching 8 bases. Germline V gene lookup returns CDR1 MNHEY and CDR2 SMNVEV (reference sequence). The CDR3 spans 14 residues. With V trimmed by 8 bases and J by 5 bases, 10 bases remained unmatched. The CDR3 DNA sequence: TGTGCCAGCGGATGGACAGGGCTTCCCGAGACCCAGTACTTC. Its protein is CASGWTGLPETQYF.

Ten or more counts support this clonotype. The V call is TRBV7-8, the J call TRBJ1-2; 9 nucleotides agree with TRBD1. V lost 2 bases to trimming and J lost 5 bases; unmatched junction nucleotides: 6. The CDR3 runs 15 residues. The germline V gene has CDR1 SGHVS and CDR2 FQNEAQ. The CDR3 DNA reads TGTGCCAGCAGCTTAAAGGGACAGGGCGTGTATGGCTACACCTTC. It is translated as CASSLKGQGVYGYTF.

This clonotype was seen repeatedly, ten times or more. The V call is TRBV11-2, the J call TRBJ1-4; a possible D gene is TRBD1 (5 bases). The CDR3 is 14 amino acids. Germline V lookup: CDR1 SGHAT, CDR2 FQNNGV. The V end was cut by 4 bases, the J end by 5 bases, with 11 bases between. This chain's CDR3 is CASSYYQGNEKLFF. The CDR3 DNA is TGTGCCAGCAGCTACTATCAGGGAAATGAAAAACTGTTTTTT.

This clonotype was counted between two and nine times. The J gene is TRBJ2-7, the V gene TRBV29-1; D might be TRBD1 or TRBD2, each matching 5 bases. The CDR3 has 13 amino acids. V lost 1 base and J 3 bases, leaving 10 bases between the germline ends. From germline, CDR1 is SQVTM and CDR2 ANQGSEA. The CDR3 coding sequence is TGCAGCGTTGAAGGGGACGGGTACTACGAGCAGTACTTC. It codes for CSVEGDGYYEQYF.

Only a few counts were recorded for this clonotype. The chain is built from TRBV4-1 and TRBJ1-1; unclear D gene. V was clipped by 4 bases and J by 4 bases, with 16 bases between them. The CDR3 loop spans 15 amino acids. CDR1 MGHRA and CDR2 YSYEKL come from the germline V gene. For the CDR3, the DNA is TGCGCCAGCAGCCCCCGAGCCCCGGGGAGCACTGAAGCTTTCTTT. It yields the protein CASSPRAPGSTEAFF.

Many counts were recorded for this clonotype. This CDR3 reads CASSQRGTESYSPLHF. For the CDR3, the DNA is TGCGCCAGCAGCCAACGGGGGACAGAGTCTTATTCACCCCTCCACTTT. The chain is built from TRBV4-1 and TRBJ1-6; TRBD1 aligns across 7 bases. The length of the CDR3 is 16 residues. Unmatched junction bases numbered 9, after V lost 2 bases and J lost 8 bases. Germline V gene sequence: CDR1 MGHRA, CDR2 YSYEKL.

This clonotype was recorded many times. The CDR3 bases are TGTGCCAGCAGCACCACAGGGGGCCAAATCCAGACCCAGTACTTC. Amino acid sequence: CASSTTGGQIQTQYF. The V and J genes are TRBV9 and TRBJ2-5; 9 bases align to TRBD1. The V gene end was trimmed by 4 bases and the J gene end by 6 bases; junction bases not matched to a gene: 10. CDR1 is SGDLS and CDR2 is YYNGEE in the germline V gene. The CDR3 runs 15 residues.

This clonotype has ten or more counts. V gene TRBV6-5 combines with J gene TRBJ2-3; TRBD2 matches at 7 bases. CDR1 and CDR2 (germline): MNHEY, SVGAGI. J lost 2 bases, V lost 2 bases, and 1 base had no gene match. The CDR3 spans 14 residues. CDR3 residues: CASSYGGDTDTQYF. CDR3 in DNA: TGTGCCAGCAGTTACGGGGGGGACACAGATACGCAGTATTTT.

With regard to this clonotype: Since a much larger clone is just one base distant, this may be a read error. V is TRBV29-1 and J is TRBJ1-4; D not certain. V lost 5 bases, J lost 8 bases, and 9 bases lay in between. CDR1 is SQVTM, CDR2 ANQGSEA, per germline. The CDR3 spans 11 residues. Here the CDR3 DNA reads TGCAGCGTTTCAAGTGAGGAAAAACTGTTTTTT. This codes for CSVSSEEKLFF.

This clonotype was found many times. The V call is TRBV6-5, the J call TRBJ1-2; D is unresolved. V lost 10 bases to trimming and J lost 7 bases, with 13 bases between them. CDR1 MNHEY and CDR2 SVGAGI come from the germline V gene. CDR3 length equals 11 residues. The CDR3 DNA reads TGTGCCACCCTAGTCGGGTCTGGCTACACCTTC. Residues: CATLVGSGYTF.

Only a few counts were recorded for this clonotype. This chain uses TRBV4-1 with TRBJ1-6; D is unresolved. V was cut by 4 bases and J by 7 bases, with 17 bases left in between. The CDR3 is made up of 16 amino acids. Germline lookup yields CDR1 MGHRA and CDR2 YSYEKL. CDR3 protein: CASSPLGGERNSPLHF. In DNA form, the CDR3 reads TGCGCCAGCAGCCCCCTCGGTGGGGAAAGGAATTCACCCCTCCACTTT.

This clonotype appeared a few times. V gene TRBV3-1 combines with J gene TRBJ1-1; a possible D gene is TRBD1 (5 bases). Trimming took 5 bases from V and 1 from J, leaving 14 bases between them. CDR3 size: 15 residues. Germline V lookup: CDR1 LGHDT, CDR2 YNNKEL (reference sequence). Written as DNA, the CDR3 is TGTGCCAGCAGCTTAACATCCGGGACGAACACTGAAGCTTTCTTT. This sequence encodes CASSLTSGTNTEAFF.

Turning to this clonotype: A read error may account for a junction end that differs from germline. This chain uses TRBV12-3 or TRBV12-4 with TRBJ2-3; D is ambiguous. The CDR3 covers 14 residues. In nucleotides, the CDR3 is TGTGCCAGCAGGACCTTTGTGGGCACAGATACGCGGTATTTT. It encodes CASRTFVGTDTRYF.

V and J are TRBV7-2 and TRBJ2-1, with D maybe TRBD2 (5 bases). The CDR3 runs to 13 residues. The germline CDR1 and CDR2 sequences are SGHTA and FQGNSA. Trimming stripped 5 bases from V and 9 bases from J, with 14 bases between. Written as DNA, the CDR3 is TGTGCCAGCAGCCCCGGGCCTCGGGGTGAGCAGTTCTTC. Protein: CASSPGPRGEQFF.

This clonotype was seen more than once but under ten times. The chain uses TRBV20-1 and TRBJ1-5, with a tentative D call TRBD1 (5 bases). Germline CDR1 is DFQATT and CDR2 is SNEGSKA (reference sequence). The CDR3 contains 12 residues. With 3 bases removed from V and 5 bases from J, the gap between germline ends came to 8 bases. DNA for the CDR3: TGCAGTGCTAGCAGGGCCTATCAGCCCCAGCATTTT. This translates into CSASRAYQPQHF.

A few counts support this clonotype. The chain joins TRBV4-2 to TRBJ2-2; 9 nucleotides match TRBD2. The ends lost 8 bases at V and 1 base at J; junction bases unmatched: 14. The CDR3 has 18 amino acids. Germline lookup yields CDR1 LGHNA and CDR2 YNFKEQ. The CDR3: CASGNRLAGTVNTGELFF. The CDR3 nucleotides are TGTGCCAGCGGAAACCGGCTAGCGGGGACCGTGAACACCGGGGAGCTGTTTTTT.

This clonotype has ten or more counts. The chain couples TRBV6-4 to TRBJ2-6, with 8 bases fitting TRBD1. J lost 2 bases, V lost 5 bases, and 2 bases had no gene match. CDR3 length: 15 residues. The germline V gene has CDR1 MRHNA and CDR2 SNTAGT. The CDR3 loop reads CASSKDRAGANVLTF. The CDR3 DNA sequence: TGTGCCAGCAGTAAGGACAGGGCTGGGGCCAACGTCCTGACTTTC.

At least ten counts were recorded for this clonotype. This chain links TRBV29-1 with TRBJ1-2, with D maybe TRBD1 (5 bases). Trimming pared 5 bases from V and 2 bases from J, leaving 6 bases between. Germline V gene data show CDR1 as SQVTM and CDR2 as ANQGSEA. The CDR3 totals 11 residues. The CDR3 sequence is CSVSGNYGYTF. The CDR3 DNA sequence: TGCAGCGTTTCAGGGAACTATGGCTACACCTTC.

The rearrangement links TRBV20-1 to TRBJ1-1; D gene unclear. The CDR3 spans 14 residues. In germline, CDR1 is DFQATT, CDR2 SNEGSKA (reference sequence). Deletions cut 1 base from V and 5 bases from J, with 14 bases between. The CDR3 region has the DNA TGCAGTGCTAGAGGAGTGGGCATTGGGACTGAAGCTTTCTTT. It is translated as CSARGVGIGTEAFF.

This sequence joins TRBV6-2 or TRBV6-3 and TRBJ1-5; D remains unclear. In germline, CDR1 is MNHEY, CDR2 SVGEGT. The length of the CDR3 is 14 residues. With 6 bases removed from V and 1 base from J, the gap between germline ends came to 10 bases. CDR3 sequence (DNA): TGTGCCAGCAGGGAGGGTAGGAGCAATCAGCCCCAGCATTTT. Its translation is CASREGRSNQPQHF.